The 5 T cell receptor beta chains below all came from one sample that was sequenced in a study of cytomegalovirus exposure and HLA in healthy donors. It was with 60 Vbeta and 13 Jbeta primers that the PCR ran. Here immunoSEQ multiplex PCR was the method, and the copy in TCRdb shows in-frame clones only, minus some. The sample shows around 99,000 clones, over 80% of them seen only once. Source material: PBMCs. Receptors originate from a man aged 25-45 years in good health and CMV-seropositive.

The J gene is TRBJ1-1, the V gene TRBV19, with 11 bases fitting TRBD1. Germline CDR1 LNHDA, CDR2 SQIVND (reference sequence). CDR3 length: 13 residues. J lost 11 bases, V lost 4 bases, and 6 bases had no gene match. In nucleotides, the CDR3 is TGTGCCAGTAGTACCCTGGGACAGGGGGAGGCTTTCTTT. This codes for CASSTLGQGEAFF. Complete variable domain (other parts from reference TRBV19 and TRBJ1-1): DGGITQSPKYLFRKEGQNVTLSCEQNLNHDAMYWYRQDPGQGLRLIYYSQIVNDFQKGDIAEGYSVSREKKESFPLTVTSAQKNPTAFYLCASSTLGQGEAFFGQGTRLTVV.

The sample holds a few counts of this clone. The chain uses TRBV6-1 and TRBJ2-5; TRBD1 agrees at 8 bases. The CDR3 is made up of 16 amino acids. Germline loops: CDR1 MNHNS, CDR2 SASEGT. V was pared by 0 bases and J by 5 bases, with 8 bases of the junction left unmatched. CDR3 amino acids: CASSEAAGGGQETQYF. CDR3 in DNA: TGTGCCAGCAGTGAAGCGGCAGGGGGCGGGCAGGAGACCCAGTACTTC.

J is TRBJ2-1 and V is TRBV6-1; TRBD2 matches 16 bases. From germline, CDR1 is MNHNS and CDR2 SASEGT. The CDR3 is 19 amino acids. Trimming took 4 bases from V and 9 from J; bases not matched to a gene: 15. The CDR3 loop is CASSASGTSGGAIRIEQFF. The CDR3 nucleotides are TGTGCCAGCAGTGCATCCGGGACTAGCGGGGGGGCTATAAGGATTGAGCAGTTCTTC.

This clone was observed a handful of times. This specimen includes other DNA sequences encoding the same CDR3. V usage is TRBV18 and J usage is TRBJ1-4; TRBD1 agrees at 7 bases. The ends lost 1 base at V and 5 bases at J; junction bases unmatched: 1. The CDR3 has 14 residues. CDR1 is KGHSH and CDR2 is LQKENI in the germline V gene. CDR3 DNA sequence: TGTGCCAGCTCACCACAGGGGGCAAATGAAAAACTGTTTTTT. Amino acid sequence: CASSPQGANEKLFF.

This chain uses TRBV6-5 with TRBJ1-1; TRBD1 aligns across 7 bases. Trimming removed 6 bases from V and 5 bases from J; junction bases left unmatched: 9. Germline V gene sequence: CDR1 MNHEY, CDR2 SVGAGI. The length of the CDR3 is 14 residues. CDR3 in DNA: TGTGCCAGCAGCCCCCCTGCAGGGGGTACTGAAGCTTTCTTT. This translates into CASSPPAGGTEAFF.